The 24 T cell receptor beta chains reported below all come from one sample, sequenced in a study of T cell responses to AZD1222 COVID-19 vaccine. Generated by immunoSEQ multiplex PCR, the TCRdb table keeps only in-frame clones and is missing some. The sample yields 85,000 to 130,000 clones, around 86% seen once. Sequencing was performed on peripheral blood, taken 28 days after the second dose of the MenACWY control vaccine. The receptors stem from an adult who received the MenACWY meningococcal vaccine as a control.

The rearrangement uses TRBV5-6 and TRBJ1-1, with D unresolved. The CDR3 consists of 13 residues. Germline values: CDR1 SGHDT, CDR2 YYEEEE. The ends were cut back, 4 bases at V and 2 bases at J, with 9 bases in the middle. The CDR3 DNA reads TGTGCCAGCAGCGGCAGGACCAACACTGAAGCTTTCTTT. This translates into CASSGRTNTEAFF.

The genes are TRBV30 and TRBJ2-2, with D possibly being TRBD2 (5 bases). The CDR3 contains 15 residues. Deletions cut 2 bases from V and 0 bases from J, with 10 bases between. Germline V gives CDR1 GTSNPN, CDR2 SVGIG (reference sequence). For the CDR3, the DNA is TGTGCCTGGAGTCACGAGGGTGCGAACACCGGGGAGCTGTTTTTT. Translation gives CAWSHEGANTGELFF.

The gene calls are TRBV19 and TRBJ1-1, with no clear D. The V end lost 3 bases, the J end lost 4 bases, and 6 bases lay between the germline ends. The length of the CDR3 is 12 residues. Germline loops: CDR1 LNHDA, CDR2 SQIVND (reference sequence). This CDR3 is CASSMGSTEAFF. The CDR3, as DNA: TGTGCCAGTAGTATGGGGTCCACTGAAGCTTTCTTT.

The chain couples TRBV7-9 to TRBJ2-3; perhaps TRBD2 as D (6 bases). The V end was cut by 5 bases, the J end by 1 base, with 16 bases between. Per the germline V gene, CDR1 is SEHNR and CDR2 is FQNEAQ (reference sequence). There are 16 residues in the CDR3. CDR3 DNA sequence: TGTGCCAGCAGCCCTCGCCCGGGGACTCGCACAGATACGCAGTATTTT. It encodes CASSPRPGTRTDTQYF.

The chain links TRBV5-4 to TRBJ1-2; D is ambiguous. With 2 bases removed from V and 2 bases from J, the gap between germline ends came to 7 bases. The CDR3 spans 13 residues. Germline CDR1 SGHNT, CDR2 YYREEE (reference sequence). The CDR3 loop is CASSLDGNYGYTF. The CDR3 bases are TGTGCCAGCAGCTTAGACGGAAACTATGGCTACACCTTC.

This sequence joins TRBV5-1 and TRBJ1-1; no firm D call. From germline, CDR1 is SGHRS and CDR2 YFSETQ. The ends were cut back, 5 bases at V and 8 bases at J, with 19 bases in the middle. This CDR3 is 14 amino acids long. CDR3 sequence: CASSYHSLPDEAFF. The CDR3 DNA follows: TGCGCCAGCAGTTACCACAGCCTCCCAGACGAAGCTTTCTTT.

This chain connects TRBV14 to TRBJ2-7; the match to TRBD2 covers 10 bases. CDR1 SGHDN and CDR2 FVKESK come from the germline V gene. The CDR3 runs 18 residues. V lost 4 bases and J lost 7; bases outside the gene matches: 19. This CDR3 is CASSPPRRTSGEVGEQYF. In DNA form, the CDR3 reads TGTGCCAGCAGCCCACCCCGTCGCACTAGCGGGGAGGTAGGTGAGCAGTACTTC.

The sample holds one count of this clone. The chain uses TRBV7-6 and TRBJ1-4; no clear D gene. The CDR3 sequence is 15 residues long. In germline, CDR1 is SGHVS, CDR2 FNYEAQ. V lost 1 base to trimming and J lost 4 bases, with 10 bases between them. In DNA form, the CDR3 reads TGTGCCAGCAGCTTAGGAATTTCGGGTAATGAAAAACTGTTTTTT. Amino acids: CASSLGISGNEKLFF.

CDR3 coding DNA: TGTGCCAGCAGCTTAAAGGGCGCAGGGCCTAACACTGAAGCTTTCTTT. It codes for CASSLKGAGPNTEAFF. The J gene is TRBJ1-1, the V gene TRBV7-3; D might be TRBD1 (5 bases). V lost 1 base to trimming and J lost 2 bases, with 14 bases between them. CDR3 length equals 16 residues. CDR1 and CDR2 (germline): SGHTA, FQGTGA. Based on the CDR3 plus reference TRBV7-3 and TRBJ1-1, the full variable domain is GAGVSQTPSNKVTEKGKYVELRCDPISGHTALYWYRQSLGQGPEFLIYFQGTGAADDSGLPNDRFFAVRPEGSVSTLKIQRTERGDSAVYLCASSLKGAGPNTEAFFGQGTRLTVV.

V usage is TRBV2 and J usage is TRBJ2-1, with D tentatively TRBD1 (6 bases). The germline gives CDR1 SNHLY, CDR2 FYNNEI. The length of the CDR3 is 14 residues. Trimming took off 6 bases at V and 5 bases at J, with 14 bases between the two ends. Written as DNA, the CDR3 is TGTGCCAGCAGACAGGGCACCTTTAACAATGAGCAGTTCTTC. As protein: CASRQGTFNNEQFF.

V usage is TRBV11-3 and J usage is TRBJ2-5; TRBD2 might be the D (5 bases). V gave up 5 bases and J gave up 7 bases, with 11 bases separating them. Germline V gives CDR1 SGHNT, CDR2 YENEEA. The CDR3 has 12 residues. DNA of the CDR3: TGTGCCAGCAGCCGTCCAGGAGGGACCCAGTACTTC. Protein sequence: CASSRPGGTQYF. The full variable domain, in which reference TRBV11-3 and TRBJ2-5 provide the parts outside the CDR3, is EAGVVQSPRYKIIEKKQPVAFWCNPISGHNTLYWYLQNLGQGPELLIRYENEEAVDDSQLPKDRFSAERLKGVDSTLKIQPAELGDSAVYLCASSRPGGTQYFGPGTRLLVL.

V and J are TRBV6-5 and TRBJ2-3; 11 bases line up with TRBD2. Germline V gene sequence: CDR1 MNHEY, CDR2 SVGAGI. The CDR3 has 15 amino acids. Trimming cost V 4 bases and J 5 bases; bases outside gene matches: 5. The chain's CDR3 is CASSSTSGNRDTQYF. Written as DNA, the CDR3 is TGTGCCAGCAGTTCGACTAGCGGGAACCGAGATACGCAGTATTTT.

This clone was found once. This chain links TRBV19 with TRBJ1-5; D gene uncertain. CDR1 is LNHDA and CDR2 is SQIVND in the germline V gene (reference sequence). V was shortened by 4 bases and J by 1 base, with 17 bases between the two germline ends. CDR3 size: 17 residues. CDR3 region: CASSNSLKMGSNQPQHF. DNA for the CDR3: TGTGCCAGTAGTAATTCCCTGAAAATGGGGAGCAATCAGCCCCAGCATTTT.

This chain connects TRBV7-2 to TRBJ1-1, with a possible D match to TRBD1 (6 bases). The CDR3 runs 14 residues. The V gene lost 1 base and the J gene lost 4 bases, with 10 bases spanning the gap. Germline CDR1 is SGHTA and CDR2 is FQGNSA. CDR3 residues: CASSLGGPVTEAFF. Here the CDR3 DNA reads TGTGCCAGCAGCTTAGGGGGGCCAGTCACTGAAGCTTTCTTT.

As for this clone: Within the sample, other DNA sequences also encode this same CDR3. This chain links TRBV7-3 with TRBJ1-1; possible D gene TRBD1, 6 bases. The CDR3 totals 15 residues. Germline V gives CDR1 SGHTA, CDR2 FQGTGA. The ends were cut back, 2 bases at V and 1 base at J, with 11 bases in the middle. The CDR3 loop is CASSLQTGGNTEAFF. The CDR3 bases are TGTGCCAGCAGCTTACAGACAGGTGGGAACACTGAAGCTTTCTTT.

The chain has TRBV6-5 and TRBJ1-3, with TRBD1 as a possible D gene (6 bases). CDR1 MNHEY and CDR2 SVGAGI come from the germline V gene. This CDR3 contains 16 residues. V was cut by 2 bases and J by 0 bases, with 11 bases left in between. CDR3 in amino acids: CASSYTWTVSGNTIYF. CDR3 DNA: TGTGCCAGCAGTTACACCTGGACAGTCTCTGGAAACACCATATATTTT.

The CDR3 bases are TGTGCCAGCAAGGAACAGGGCTTAATAACCTCCTACGAGCAGTACTTC. Its protein is CASKEQGLITSYEQYF. The chain is built from TRBV21-1 and TRBJ2-7; the table's TRBD1 call for D was not verified on the DNA. TRBV21-1 is an annotated pseudogene. The CDR3 runs 16 residues.

CDR3 in DNA: TGTGCCAGCAGCTTGGACGGGACAGGGGGCACCGGGGAGCTGTTTTTT. Protein: CASSLDGTGGTGELFF. The J gene is TRBJ2-2, the V gene TRBV5-4, with 11 bases lining up with TRBD1. V gave up 0 bases and J gave up 4 bases; unmatched junction bases: 2. The CDR3 loop spans 16 amino acids. The germline V gene encodes CDR1 SGHNT and CDR2 YYREEE (reference sequence).

This clone was counted once. This sequence joins TRBV19 and TRBJ1-4, with TRBD1 as a possible D gene (6 bases). The CDR3 covers 14 residues. Trimming stripped 7 bases from V and 2 bases from J, with 11 bases between. The germline CDR1 and CDR2 sequences are LNHDA and SQIVND (reference sequence). The CDR3 DNA reads as TGTGCCAGTACTACAGGGTGGACTAATGAAAAACTGTTTTTT. The encoded protein is CASTTGWTNEKLFF.

The rearrangement links TRBV27 to TRBJ2-7; unclear D gene. V was clipped by 3 bases and J by 6 bases, with 15 bases between them. There are 14 residues in the CDR3. Germline assignment: CDR1 MNHEY and CDR2 SMNVEV (reference sequence). As DNA, the CDR3 is TGTGCCAGCAGTTTGTATTCCAGGCTTGGCGAGCAGTACTTC. Protein sequence: CASSLYSRLGEQYF.

A few counts support this clone. The gene calls are TRBV2 and TRBJ2-2; weak D call: TRBD2 (6 bases). The length of the CDR3 is 13 residues. The V end was cut by 3 bases, the J end by 4 bases, with 6 bases between. Germline V gene data show CDR1 as SNHLY and CDR2 as FYNNEI. CDR3 loop: CASSEGGTGELFF. The CDR3, as DNA: TGTGCCAGCAGTGAGGGGGGCACCGGGGAGCTGTTTTTT.

In its sample, this clone was seen once. The chain recombines TRBV5-5 with TRBJ2-3, with D hard to call. Per the germline V gene, CDR1 is SGHKS and CDR2 is YYEKEE (reference sequence). V was pared by 3 bases and J by 2 bases, with 7 bases between. The CDR3 spans 13 residues. The CDR3 protein is CASSSEPTDTQYF. The CDR3 region has the DNA TGTGCCAGCAGCTCGGAACCCACAGATACGCAGTATTTT.

The J gene is TRBJ1-6, the V gene TRBV27; D gene ambiguous. Germline V gives CDR1 MNHEY, CDR2 SMNVEV (reference sequence). The V end was cut by 6 bases, the J end by 14 bases, with 14 bases between. This CDR3 comprises 12 residues. CDR3 sequence reads: CASRTSSGTLHF. CDR3 nucleotides: TGTGCCAGCAGGACTTCTTCTGGGACCCTCCACTTT.

This chain joins TRBV3-1 (or the pseudogene TRBV3-2) and TRBJ2-1, with 9 bases aligning to TRBD2. The CDR3 runs 15 residues. Germline CDR1 LGHDT, CDR2 YNNKEL (reference sequence). V dropped 6 bases and J dropped 4; count of bases not matched to a gene: 7. CDR3 loop: CASRPGLATYNEQFF. For the CDR3, the DNA is TGTGCCAGCAGACCTGGACTAGCGACGTACAATGAGCAGTTCTTC.